These 30 T cell receptor beta chains were all obtained from the same sample, sequenced in a study of blood T cells in healthy people across ages. A second about 7 to 11 cycle PCR used barcoded and J-beta primers. TCRdb fed the 5' RACE reads into MiXCR, producing one record per CDR3 protein. Of approximately 1.5 million distinct CDR3 sequences in the sample, 42% were seen once. The sequenced material came from blood. These receptor sequences come from a young woman in good health.

V is TRBV7-2 and J is TRBJ1-1, with D unresolved. Germline CDR1 reads SGHTA; CDR2 reads FQGNSA. The CDR3 sequence is 14 residues long. The V end lost 2 bases, the J end lost 5 bases, and 12 bases lay between the germline ends. The CDR3 protein is CASSLIPLRTEAFF. The CDR3 DNA follows: TGTGCCAGCAGCTTAATCCCCCTGCGGACTGAAGCTTTCTTT. The full variable domain, its missing parts supplied by reference TRBV7-2 and TRBJ1-1, is GAGVSQSPSNKVTEKGKDVELRCDPISGHTALYWYRQSLGQGLEFLIYFQGNSAPDKSGLPSDRFSAERTGGSVSTLTIQRTQQEDSAVYLCASSLIPLRTEAFFGQGTRLTVV.

This clonotype was detected a few times. The genes are TRBV20-1 and TRBJ2-5; 9 positions match TRBD2. The trim removed 5 bases at V and 5 bases at J, leaving 6 bases unmatched. CDR1 DFQATT and CDR2 SNEGSKA come from the germline V gene (reference sequence). The CDR3 covers 13 residues. The CDR3 DNA reads as TGCAGTGCTCCCGGGACTAGCAGGGAGACCCAGTACTTC. Translated: CSAPGTSRETQYF.

This clonotype has just one count. This chain uses TRBV6-5 with TRBJ2-2; TRBD2 matches 9 bases. CDR3 length: 14 residues. Germline CDR1 is MNHEY and CDR2 is SVGAGI. With V trimmed by 7 bases and J by 1 base, 1 base remained unmatched. In DNA form, the CDR3 reads TGTGCCAGCAAGACTAGCGGGAACACCGGGGAGCTGTTTTTT. Amino acid sequence: CASKTSGNTGELFF.

The DNA of the CDR3 is TGCAGTGCCCCCACACCCACCTTCCTTAATTCACCCCTCCACTTT. Its translation: CSAPTPTFLNSPLHF. The chain has TRBV20-1 and TRBJ1-6; the D is unclear. V lost 6 bases and J lost 6, with 18 bases in between. The CDR3 sequence is 15 residues long. The germline gives CDR1 DFQATT, CDR2 SNEGSKA (reference sequence).

This clonotype has a handful of counts. CDR3 DNA: TGTGCCAGCAGTTACGGACTAGCGGGGGGATCACAAGAGACCCAGTACTTC. Its protein product is CASSYGLAGGSQETQYF. The rearrangement uses TRBV6-5 and TRBJ2-5; TRBD2 matches at 14 bases. The CDR3 is 17 residues long. The V gene's germline CDR1 is MNHEY and CDR2 SVGAGI. Unmatched junction bases numbered 4, after V lost 2 bases and J lost 2 bases.

The chain is built from TRBV15 and TRBJ1-6, with a possible D match to TRBD1 (5 bases). Trimming took 2 bases from V and 6 from J, leaving 17 bases between them. Germline CDR1 and CDR2: LNHNV and YYDKDF (reference sequence). CDR3 length equals 17 residues. The CDR3 spells CATSRLTGTLFNSPLHF. The CDR3 bases are TGTGCCACCAGCAGATTAACCGGGACCCTTTTTAATTCACCCCTCCACTTT.

This chain connects TRBV20-1 to TRBJ2-7; the match to TRBD2 covers 7 bases. The junction had 5 bases not matched to a gene; V was cut back by 1 base and J by 2 bases. Germline loops: CDR1 DFQATT, CDR2 SNEGSKA (reference sequence). The CDR3 runs 14 residues. CDR3 residues: CSARVQTSPYEQYF. The CDR3 DNA is TGCAGTGCTAGAGTTCAGACTAGCCCCTACGAGCAGTACTTC.

The table lists this clonotype with a few counts. The CDR3 is CASSSRQGSYETQYF. DNA of the CDR3: TGTGCCAGCAGTTCAAGACAGGGCTCGTACGAGACCCAGTACTTC. This chain uses TRBV27 with TRBJ2-5, with 7 positions matching TRBD1. Germline loops: CDR1 MNHEY, CDR2 SMNVEV (reference sequence). The CDR3 loop spans 15 amino acids. The V gene end was trimmed by 4 bases and the J gene end by 5 bases; junction bases not matched to a gene: 10.

CDR3: CASSDHAQAGGPADTQYF. The CDR3 DNA follows: TGTGCCAGCAGTGACCACGCTCAAGCGGGAGGGCCCGCAGATACGCAGTATTTT. The V and J genes are TRBV25-1 and TRBJ2-3; 10 bases line up with TRBD2. From germline, CDR1 is MGHDK and CDR2 SYGVNS. The CDR3 is 18 residues long. J was trimmed by 4 bases and V by 3 bases; bases with no gene match: 13.

The V gene is TRBV10-3, the J gene TRBJ2-1; D ambiguous. V lost 2 bases to trimming and J lost 5 bases, with 10 bases between them. Germline V gene lookup returns CDR1 ENHRY and CDR2 SYGVKD. There are 14 residues in the CDR3. The CDR3 DNA follows: TGTGCCATCAGTGAGGGACCAAATAACAATGAGCAGTTCTTC. The encoded protein is CAISEGPNNNEQFF.

The chain uses TRBV29-1 and TRBJ2-7, with D hard to call. From germline, CDR1 is SQVTM and CDR2 ANQGSEA. There are 14 residues in the CDR3. V gave up 4 bases and J gave up 4 bases, with 17 bases separating them. In DNA, the CDR3 is TGCAGCGTTGGGCGACGGGCTTCCGGGTACGAGCAGTACTTC. Translation gives CSVGRRASGYEQYF.

CDR3 residues: CASSPGQGRWGYGYTF. Here the CDR3 DNA reads TGTGCCAGCAGCCCGGGTCAGGGGCGGTGGGGCTATGGCTACACCTTC. The chain joins TRBV27 to TRBJ1-2; tentatively, D is TRBD1 (6 bases). Trimming left V 6 bases short and J 4 bases short, with 21 bases between. In germline, CDR1 is MNHEY, CDR2 SMNVEV (reference sequence). The CDR3 runs 16 residues.

In this sample, this clonotype turned up once. This chain joins TRBV18 and TRBJ1-3; D might be TRBD1 (5 bases). Germline CDR1 KGHSH, CDR2 LQKENI. The V end was cut by 4 bases, the J end by 0 bases, with 10 bases between. The CDR3 sequence is 15 residues long. CDR3 nucleotides: TGTGCCAGCTCACGAACAGGTCCCTCTGGAAACACCATATATTTT. It codes for CASSRTGPSGNTIYF.

J is TRBJ1-5 and V is TRBV27, with 8 bases lining up with TRBD1. The CDR3 sequence is 15 residues long. Germline V CDR1 and CDR2: MNHEY, SMNVEV (reference sequence). V lost 4 bases, J lost 7 bases, and 9 bases stayed unmatched. CDR3 sequence (DNA): TGTGCCAGCAGTTCCAACGACAGGGGTGGACAGCCCCAGCATTTT. It specifies CASSSNDRGGQPQHF.

This clonotype occurred a few times. The rearrangement uses TRBV6-5 and TRBJ2-7; D uncertain. The CDR3 runs 13 residues. Deletions cut 4 bases from V and 7 bases from J, with 14 bases between. Germline V CDR1 and CDR2: MNHEY, SVGAGI. The CDR3 DNA sequence: TGTGCCAGCAGTTCAGAGAGTTACAATGAGCAGTACTTC. It encodes CASSSESYNEQYF.

The chain uses TRBV7-9 and TRBJ1-5; D is unclear. The CDR3 contains 14 residues. V lost 5 bases to trimming and J lost 7 bases, with 15 bases between them. Germline CDR1 SEHNR, CDR2 FQNEAQ (reference sequence). CDR3 nucleotides: TGTGCCAGCAGCCCGCCCGAGAACGGCCAGCCCCAGCATTTT. The encoded protein is CASSPPENGQPQHF.

The chain recombines TRBV12-3 or TRBV12-4 with TRBJ1-2, with 8 bases that match TRBD1. The V gene end was trimmed by 4 bases and the J gene end by 8 bases; junction bases not matched to a gene: 9. The CDR3 runs 14 residues. The CDR3 DNA reads TGTGCCAGCAGTTCGACAGGGGTAGTGCACGGCTACACCTTC. Its protein is CASSSTGVVHGYTF.

This clonotype was counted only a few times. The chain uses TRBV5-1 and TRBJ1-2; D ambiguous. The CDR3 contains 16 residues. V lost 0 bases and J lost 1, with 13 bases in between. Germline V gene data show CDR1 as SGHRS and CDR2 as YFSETQ. The DNA for the CDR3 is TGCGCCAGCAGCTTGGTATTTGGATTTTATAACTATGGCTACACCTTC. Protein: CASSLVFGFYNYGYTF. Filled out from reference TRBV5-1 and TRBJ1-2, the complete variable domain reads KAGVTQTPRYLIKTRGQQVTLSCSPISGHRSVSWYQQTPGQGLQFLFEYFSETQRNKGNFPGRFSGRQFSNSRSEMNVSTLELGDSALYLCASSLVFGFYNYGYTFGSGTRLTVV.

V is TRBV20-1 and J is TRBJ2-3; no firm D call. Germline values: CDR1 DFQATT, CDR2 SNEGSKA (reference sequence). The CDR3 length is 11 residues. V gave up 5 bases and J gave up 0 bases, with 3 bases separating them. In nucleotides, the CDR3 is TGCAGTGCTTTTAGCACAGATACGCAGTATTTT. This sequence encodes CSAFSTDTQYF.

Worth noting for this clonotype: An end of the junction does not agree with germline; a read error may underlie this. The genes are TRBV9 and TRBJ1-2, with 7 bases identical to TRBD1. CDR1 is SGDLS, CDR2 YYNGEE, per germline. The CDR3 is 14 residues long. CDR3 in DNA: TGTGCCAGCAGCCCGCACAGGGGCGACTATGTCTACACCTTC. Translated, it gives CASSPHRGDYVYTF.

V usage is TRBV28 and J usage is TRBJ2-7; possibly TRBD1 or TRBD2 for D (5 bases each). V gave up 5 bases and J gave up 1 base, with 15 bases separating them. The length of the CDR3 is 15 residues. Germline CDR1 MDHEN, CDR2 SYDVKM. DNA for the CDR3: TGTGCCAGCAGTGTAGACAGTCGGGGTTCCTACGAGCAGTACTTC. Translated, it gives CASSVDSRGSYEQYF.

The chain has TRBV9 and TRBJ1-1, with 7 positions matching TRBD1. CDR3 length: 14 amino acids. Per germline, CDR1 SGDLS and CDR2 YYNGEE. The V segment lost 3 bases and the J segment 3 bases; nucleotides outside the gene matches: 5. Written as DNA, the CDR3 is TGTGCCAGCAGCGCGGGACAGCTACACACTGAAGCTTTCTTT. Its translation: CASSAGQLHTEAFF.

This clonotype was found a few times. The V gene is TRBV20-1, the J gene TRBJ2-1, with a tentative D call TRBD2 (5 bases). The CDR3 runs to 14 residues. V lost 1 base and J lost 7, with 14 bases in between. Germline V gives CDR1 DFQATT, CDR2 SNEGSKA (reference sequence). DNA of the CDR3: TGCAGTGCTAGAGCACCGCGGGTGTGGAATGAGCAGTTCTTC. It codes for CSARAPRVWNEQFF.

The chain uses TRBV13 and TRBJ2-3; unclear D gene. The V gene's germline CDR1 is PRHDT and CDR2 FYEKMQ (reference sequence). The V and J ends lost 5 bases and 0 bases respectively, with 12 bases between them. This CDR3 contains 15 residues. The CDR3 DNA reads as TGTGCCAGCAGCGGCCAAGACACCAGCACAGATACGCAGTATTTT. Protein: CASSGQDTSTDTQYF.

The gene calls are TRBV7-3 and TRBJ2-5; possible D gene TRBD1, 6 bases. The last part of the DNA fits TRBJ2-1 better; the J call may be wrong. The CDR3 length is 15 residues. Germline-derived CDR1 and CDR2 are SGHTA and FQGTGA. The CDR3 loop reads CASSLIGTPQETQFF. The CDR3 coding sequence is TGTGCCAGCAGCTTAATTGGGACACCGCAAGAGACCCAGTTCTTC.

The V call is TRBV21-1, the J call TRBJ2-7; the table's D call TRBD2 went unverified against the DNA. TRBV21-1 is a documented pseudogene. CDR3 length: 19 amino acids. The CDR3 nucleotides are TGTGCCAGCAGCAGGGTGGCCCCGGTAAAGCGGGAGGTCTCCTACGAGCAGTACTTC. Its protein is CASSRVAPVKREVSYEQYF.

This clonotype occurred a few times. The rearrangement links TRBV7-2 to TRBJ2-5; D uncertain. The CDR3 contains 14 residues. Germline V gene sequence: CDR1 SGHTA, CDR2 FQGNSA. V dropped 2 bases and J dropped 11 bases, with 18 bases sitting between them. In nucleotides, the CDR3 is TGTGCCAGCAGCTTAAGTTTAGGGCAGGTAGAGCAGTACTTC. Translating it yields CASSLSLGQVEQYF.

Remarks on this clonotype: The junction departs from the called germline gene at one end, perhaps through a read error. The V gene is TRBV5-1, the J gene TRBJ2-3; a possible D gene is TRBD2 (6 bases). Germline V gives CDR1 SGHRS, CDR2 YFSETQ. The CDR3 contains 14 residues. The CDR3 spells CASGFAGQTDTQYF. Here the CDR3 DNA reads TGCGCCAGCGGCTTTGCGGGGCAAACAGATACGCAGTATTTT. Together with reference TRBV5-1 and TRBJ2-3, the CDR3 gives the full variable domain: KAGVTQTPRYLIKTRGQQVTLSCSPISGHRSVSWYQQTPGQGLQFLFEYFSETQRNKGNFPGRFSGRQFSNSRSEMNVSTLELGDSALYLCASGFAGQTDTQYFGPGTRLTVL.

This clonotype occurred a few times. V gene TRBV5-1 combines with J gene TRBJ2-5; 10 positions agree with TRBD2. The J segment lost 2 bases and the V segment lost 4 bases, leaving 5 bases of the junction unmatched. There are 15 residues in the CDR3. Germline V gives CDR1 SGHRS, CDR2 YFSETQ. CDR3 sequence reads: CASSRGLAVQETQYF. The CDR3 bases are TGCGCCAGCAGCCGAGGACTAGCGGTTCAAGAGACCCAGTACTTC.

Comment on this clonotype: Germline is not matched at one junction end, which may reflect a read error. This sequence joins TRBV4-2 and TRBJ2-1; 13 bases are a match to TRBD2. Germline CDR1 is LGHNA and CDR2 is YNFKEQ. CDR3 length equals 17 residues. CDR3 sequence: CTSSQDPTSGRGNEQFF. For the CDR3, the DNA is TGTACCAGCAGCCAAGATCCCACTAGCGGGAGGGGGAATGAGCAGTTCTTC.